One and the same sample provided the 23 T cell receptor beta chains below, sequenced in a study of identical twins. TCRdb independently ran MiXCR on the 5' RACE reads; one entry per CDR3 protein. The data contain approximately 220,000 distinct CDR3 sequences, under 10% of them seen just once; the ten biggest clones take up more than 1.5%. The same sample was also used in a study of yellow fever vaccine responses in identical twins.

Source material: memory (CD45RO+) T cells sorted from blood. The receptors were gathered from a woman younger than 30 in good health.

This clonotype was seen ten or more times. The genes are TRBV6-2 or TRBV6-3 and TRBJ2-1, with 7 positions matching TRBD2. J was trimmed by 1 base and V by 3 bases; bases with no gene match: 9. The CDR3 covers 17 residues. Germline CDR1 is MNHEY and CDR2 is SVGEGT. The CDR3 region has the DNA TGTGCCAGCAGTTATTCGTTAGCTAGCGGATCCTACAATGAGCAGTTCTTC. It yields the protein CASSYSLASGSYNEQFF.

This clonotype was seen a handful of times. The rearrangement links TRBV5-1 to TRBJ2-3; D is ambiguous. The CDR3 sequence is 14 residues long. Trimming took 3 bases from V and 2 from J, leaving 10 bases between them. CDR1 is SGHRS and CDR2 is YFSETQ in the germline V gene. CDR3 sequence: CASSYRRPTDTQYF. The CDR3 DNA follows: TGCGCCAGCAGCTATCGACGACCCACAGATACGCAGTATTTT.

There are many counts of this clonotype. The V and J genes are TRBV4-3 and TRBJ2-6, with no clear D. This CDR3 has 13 residues. Trimming pared 2 bases from V and 4 bases from J, leaving 3 bases between. Germline V gene data show CDR1 as LGHNA and CDR2 as YSLEER. The CDR3 DNA is TGCGCCAGCAGCCAACAGGGGGCCAACGTCCTGACTTTC. Encoded protein: CASSQQGANVLTF.

This clonotype was counted many times. This chain uses TRBV10-3 with TRBJ2-5; the D call may be TRBD1 or TRBD2 (6 bases each). The length of the CDR3 is 13 residues. The germline CDR1 and CDR2 sequences are ENHRY and SYGVKD. Trimming removed 3 bases from V and 3 bases from J, with 8 bases in between. Here the CDR3 DNA reads TGTGCCATCAGTGAAAGGGGGGAAGAGACCCAGTACTTC. Amino acids: CAISERGEETQYF.

This clonotype was recorded many times. This rearrangement joins TRBV7-2 to TRBJ2-7; either TRBD1 or TRBD2 may supply D (5 bases each). CDR3 length: 14 amino acids. Germline CDR1 SGHTA, CDR2 FQGNSA. The germline V and J ends were trimmed by 2 bases and 6 bases, with 14 bases remaining between them. The CDR3 is CASSLRLTGREQYF. CDR3 in DNA: TGTGCCAGCAGCTTAAGGCTGACGGGGCGCGAGCAGTACTTC.

This clonotype was seen at least ten times. The V call is TRBV12-3 or TRBV12-4, the J call TRBJ1-3; D remains ambiguous. CDR3 length: 12 residues. V lost 5 bases, J lost 7 bases, and 9 bases lay in between. This chain's CDR3 is CASSQFGNTIYF. The DNA of the CDR3 is TGTGCCAGCAGTCAATTTGGGAACACCATATATTTT.

This clonotype has ten or more counts. The chain combines TRBV29-1 with TRBJ2-1; 10 nucleotides match TRBD2. CDR1 and CDR2 from the germline V gene are SQVTM and ANQGSEA. This CDR3 spans 15 amino acids. Losses at the gene ends were 6 bases for V and 3 bases for J; bases not matched to a gene: 8. The CDR3 sequence is CSVCTGTSVYNEQFF. DNA for the CDR3: TGCAGCGTCTGCACCGGGACTAGCGTCTACAATGAGCAGTTCTTC.

This clonotype has a count of ten or more. The chain has TRBV6-5 and TRBJ2-7; 9 positions agree with TRBD1. CDR1 is MNHEY and CDR2 is SVGAGI in the germline V gene. J gave up 5 bases and V 0 bases, and 5 bases lay outside the gene matches. The CDR3 contains 15 residues. CDR3 sequence (DNA): TGTGCCAGCAGTTACTCCGGGACAGGGTGGAACGAGCAGTACTTC. It yields the protein CASSYSGTGWNEQYF.

This clonotype occurred many times. The chain is built from TRBV6-1 and TRBJ2-1, with 10 bases lining up with TRBD2. V was pared by 4 bases and J by 3 bases, with 3 bases of the junction left unmatched. Per germline, CDR1 MNHNS and CDR2 SASEGT. CDR3 size: 15 residues. DNA of the CDR3: TGTGCCAGCAGTGGATCTAGCGGGAGCTACAATGAGCAGTTCTTC. It codes for CASSGSSGSYNEQFF.

This clonotype appeared many times. The chain employs TRBV10-3 and TRBJ2-3; 8 nucleotides match TRBD1. This CDR3 contains 15 residues. The junction had 10 bases not matched to a gene; V was cut back by 6 bases and J by 5 bases. Looked up from germline, CDR1 is ENHRY and CDR2 is SYGVKD. The CDR3 loop is CAISPTGAVVDTQYF. For the CDR3, the DNA is TGTGCCATCAGCCCGACAGGGGCGGTAGTAGATACGCAGTATTTT.

The rearrangement uses TRBV16 and TRBJ1-2, with D unresolved. This CDR3 region has 13 residues. Germline CDR1 reads KGHSY; CDR2 reads FQNENV. V was trimmed by 8 bases and J by 2 bases, leaving 12 bases between them. CDR3: CASGVGGNYGYTF. The CDR3 nucleotides read TGTGCCAGCGGCGTAGGCGGAAACTATGGCTACACCTTC.

The chain employs TRBV29-1 and TRBJ1-2, with D unclear. CDR1 and CDR2 from the germline V gene are SQVTM and ANQGSEA. With 5 bases removed from V and 6 bases from J, the gap between germline ends came to 16 bases. CDR3 length: 13 residues. CDR3 residues: CSVLGGRVDGYTF. As DNA, the CDR3 is TGCAGCGTTCTGGGTGGCCGGGTGGATGGCTACACCTTC.

The table lists this clonotype with many counts. This chain joins TRBV27 and TRBJ2-7, with D hard to call. This CDR3 is 14 amino acids long. V lost 5 bases and J lost 2, with 13 bases in between. Per germline, CDR1 MNHEY and CDR2 SMNVEV (reference sequence). Written as DNA, the CDR3 is TGTGCCAGCAGTCCGTTCAGGCCGACCTACGAGCAGTACTTC. It specifies CASSPFRPTYEQYF.

CDR3 residues: CASSLGGRWNSPLHF. The CDR3, as DNA: TGTGCCAGCAGCTTAGGGGGCCGTTGGAATTCACCCCTCCACTTT. The chain couples TRBV7-9 to TRBJ1-6; D is possibly TRBD1 (5 bases). Germline assignment: CDR1 SEHNR and CDR2 FQNEAQ (reference sequence). This CDR3 has 15 amino acids. The V end was cut by 1 base, the J end by 7 bases, with 11 bases between.

The chain employs TRBV15 and TRBJ2-7; 7 nucleotides match TRBD2. V lost 3 bases and J lost 3; bases outside the gene matches: 11. From germline, CDR1 is LNHNV and CDR2 YYDKDF (reference sequence). The CDR3 sequence is 16 residues long. The CDR3 sequence: CATSSGGSGVIYEQYF. The CDR3 nucleotides are TGTGCCACCAGCAGCGGGGGGTCGGGGGTGATCTACGAGCAGTACTTC.

This chain connects TRBV2 to TRBJ2-7, with D possibly called TRBD1 or TRBD2 (6 bases each). Trimming stripped 6 bases from V and 0 bases from J, with 15 bases between. The CDR3 covers 15 residues. The germline V gene encodes CDR1 SNHLY and CDR2 FYNNEI. The CDR3 DNA reads TGTGCCAGCAGGGCTGGGGGGCCGCCCTCCTACGAGCAGTACTTC. This encodes CASRAGGPPSYEQYF. Combining the CDR3 with reference TRBV2 and TRBJ2-7 gives the whole variable domain EPEVTQTPSHQVTQMGQEVILRCVPISNHLYFYWYRQILGQKVEFLVSFYNNEISEKSEIFDDQFSVERPDGSNFTLKIRSTKLEDSAMYFCASRAGGPPSYEQYFGPGTRLTVT.

There are many counts of this clonotype. The gene calls are TRBV29-1 and TRBJ2-7; D may be TRBD1 (6 bases). Trimming shortened V by 6 bases and J by 3 bases, and 9 bases separated the two germline ends. CDR1 is SQVTM, CDR2 ANQGSEA, per germline. The CDR3 has 11 amino acids. The CDR3 DNA reads as TGCAGCGTGGGGGCTTACTACGAGCAGTACTTC. Its translation is CSVGAYYEQYF.

This clonotype was recorded at least ten times. The chain has TRBV5-6 and TRBJ2-1; 8 positions agree with TRBD2. Looked up from germline, CDR1 is SGHDT and CDR2 is YYEEEE. Trimming at V came to 4 bases and at J to 7 bases, leaving 10 bases not matched to a gene. The CDR3 has 15 amino acids. This CDR3 reads CASSPAGALGNEQFF. The CDR3 nucleotides read TGTGCCAGCAGCCCAGCGGGAGCTTTGGGTAATGAGCAGTTCTTC.

This clonotype was seen at least ten times. The chain combines TRBV29-1 with TRBJ1-5; 7 nucleotides agree with TRBD1. The V segment lost 5 bases and the J segment 10 bases; nucleotides outside the gene matches: 20. This CDR3 has 16 amino acids. In germline, CDR1 is SQVTM, CDR2 ANQGSEA. The CDR3 DNA is TGCAGCGTTAGAGAAACCCACAGGGGCCCCAAGGATCCCCAGCATTTT. It specifies CSVRETHRGPKDPQHF.

V and J are TRBV28 and TRBJ2-1; no firm D call. The ends were cut back, 3 bases at V and 9 bases at J, with 9 bases in the middle. The length of the CDR3 is 12 residues. Germline CDR1 is MDHEN and CDR2 is SYDVKM. CDR3 coding DNA: TGTGCCAGCAGTTTGCCTTGGGGTGAGCAGTTCTTC. Translated: CASSLPWGEQFF.

The chain combines TRBV25-1 with TRBJ2-3, with TRBD2 identical over 9 bases. This CDR3 comprises 15 residues. Germline trimming cut 5 bases from V and 6 bases from J; bases unmatched to any gene: 9. Looked up from germline, CDR1 is MGHDK and CDR2 is SYGVNS. CDR3 nucleotides: TGTGCCAGCAGTCTAGCGGGACCTGAGGGGGATACGCAGTATTTT. This gives the protein CASSLAGPEGDTQYF.

The chain has TRBV28 and TRBJ1-1; TRBD1 matches at 9 bases. CDR1 is MDHEN, CDR2 SYDVKM, per germline. Trimming took 4 bases from V and 5 from J; bases not matched to a gene: 20. The CDR3 is 19 amino acids. In DNA, the CDR3 is TGTGCCAGCAGTTCCCCAAACCCGGGACAGGGTCGAGTTTGGACTGAAGCTTTCTTT. Encoded protein: CASSSPNPGQGRVWTEAFF.

The sample holds a few counts of this clonotype. The rearrangement uses TRBV4-3 and TRBJ2-3, with TRBD1 identical over 8 bases. The CDR3 is 16 residues long. V lost 0 bases and J lost 4; bases outside the gene matches: 6. Germline V gene lookup returns CDR1 LGHNA and CDR2 YSLEER. CDR3 residues: CASSQDVQGASDTQYF. The CDR3, as DNA: TGCGCCAGCAGCCAAGATGTCCAGGGGGCCTCAGATACGCAGTATTTT.